The 24 T cell receptor beta chains given below trace back to one sample, sequenced in a study of CD8+ T cells in alopecia areata. As for treatment: oral pan-JAK inhibitor, 5-10 mg twice daily. Sequencing templates came from extracted RNA that was reverse transcribed into cDNA. Profiling relied on immunoSEQ multiplex PCR, and the TCRdb table lists in-frame clones only, not all of them. Here the sample spans some 42,000 clones, more than 90% being singletons. The specimen comprised CD8+ T cells sorted from blood, sampled at week 24, from a patient treated with tofacitinib. Receptors were obtained from a human donor with alopecia areata.

The chain employs TRBV7-9 and TRBJ2-7; D unresolved. Trimming pared 4 bases from V and 5 bases from J, leaving 9 bases between. The CDR3 is 12 residues long. Germline V gene lookup returns CDR1 SEHNR and CDR2 FQNEAQ (reference sequence). Written as DNA, the CDR3 is TGTGCCAGCAGCTACCCCCAGGACGAGCAGTACTTC. Translated: CASSYPQDEQYF.

V and J are TRBV4-2 and TRBJ2-7; D is unclear. CDR3 size: 16 residues. CDR1 is LGHNA and CDR2 is YNFKEQ in the germline V gene. V was clipped by 0 bases and J by 6 bases, with 18 bases between them. The CDR3: CASSQDRRARASEQYF. CDR3 nucleotide sequence: TGTGCCAGCAGCCAAGATCGACGGGCTAGGGCCTCCGAGCAGTACTTC.

CDR3 sequence (DNA): TGTGCCAGCAGCTTAGACCCGGGACTAGCGGGGGGCCTCACCGGGGAGCTGTTTTTT. Translated, it gives CASSLDPGLAGGLTGELFF. J is TRBJ2-2 and V is TRBV7-2, with 15 nucleotides matching TRBD2. This CDR3 contains 19 residues. Trimming at V came to 1 base and at J to 4 bases, leaving 7 bases not matched to a gene. The germline gives CDR1 SGHTA, CDR2 FQGNSA.

The chain couples TRBV30 to TRBJ2-7, with 10 bases aligning to TRBD1. Germline trimming cut 8 bases from V and 6 bases from J; bases unmatched to any gene: 7. Germline assignment: CDR1 GTSNPN and CDR2 SVGIG (reference sequence). CDR3 length equals 12 residues. CDR3 loop: CAEGTGEAEQYF. The CDR3 nucleotides are TGTGCCGAAGGGACAGGGGAGGCCGAGCAGTACTTC.

This chain links TRBV11-2 with TRBJ2-7; D is possibly TRBD2 (5 bases). V lost 3 bases and J lost 6, with 27 bases in between. Germline assignment: CDR1 SGHAT and CDR2 FQNNGV. The CDR3 contains 18 residues. CDR3 bases: TGTGCCAGCAGCTTCCGACCCCCATCTTACCCTCGGGGAAGCGAGCAGTACTTC. Its translation: CASSFRPPSYPRGSEQYF.

The rearrangement links TRBV10-3 to TRBJ2-1, with D perhaps matching TRBD2 (5 bases). Trimming cost V 7 bases and J 5 bases, with 9 bases left between them. The CDR3 runs to 12 residues. The germline CDR1 and CDR2 sequences are ENHRY and SYGVKD. CDR3 protein: CAITGLHNEQFF. CDR3 sequence (DNA): TGTGCCATCACTGGACTGCACAATGAGCAGTTCTTC.

This rearrangement joins TRBV14 to TRBJ2-7; D not resolved. Trimming removed 3 bases from V and 7 bases from J, with 7 bases in between. Germline V gene sequence: CDR1 SGHDN, CDR2 FVKESK. The CDR3 is 11 residues long. CDR3 coding DNA: TGTGCCAGCAGCCATGTGGATGAGCAGTACTTC. Its translation: CASSHVDEQYF.

The chain joins TRBV7-9 to TRBJ2-7, with D possibly being TRBD1 or TRBD2 (5 bases each). Trimming removed 5 bases at V and 2 bases at J, with 16 bases between. The CDR3 has 15 residues. Per the germline V gene, CDR1 is SEHNR and CDR2 is FQNEAQ (reference sequence). The CDR3 reads CASSPYTRGAYEQYF. The DNA for the CDR3 is TGTGCCAGCAGCCCCTACACCCGAGGGGCCTACGAGCAGTACTTC. The complete variable domain, with remaining parts taken from reference TRBV7-9 and TRBJ2-7, reads DTGVSQNPRHKITKRGQNVTFRCDPISEHNRLYWYRQTLGQGPEFLTYFQNEAQLEKSRLLSDRFSAERPKGSFSTLEIQRTEQGDSAMYLCASSPYTRGAYEQYFGPGTRLTVT.

The chain carries TRBV27 and TRBJ2-6; D not resolved. CDR3 size: 13 residues. Germline V lookup: CDR1 MNHEY, CDR2 SMNVEV (reference sequence). V lost 9 bases, J lost 4 bases, and 10 bases lay in between. The CDR3 region is CASKRNGANVLTF. The CDR3 DNA is TGTGCCAGTAAGAGGAACGGGGCCAACGTCCTGACTTTC.

This sequence joins TRBV7-9 and TRBJ2-7; D gene ambiguous. The CDR3 runs to 13 residues. V was cut by 4 bases and J by 2 bases, with 9 bases left in between. From germline, CDR1 is SEHNR and CDR2 FQNEAQ (reference sequence). The CDR3 region is CASSSTAPYEQYF. As DNA, the CDR3 is TGTGCCAGCAGCTCCACAGCGCCCTACGAGCAGTACTTC.

The J gene is TRBJ2-3, the V gene TRBV4-3; no clear D. The V gene lost 2 bases and the J gene lost 5 bases, with 5 bases spanning the gap. The germline gives CDR1 LGHNA, CDR2 YSLEER. The CDR3 is made up of 12 amino acids. CDR3 DNA: TGCGCCAGCAGCCAAAGTATAGATACGCAGTATTTT. The encoded protein is CASSQSIDTQYF.

This sequence joins TRBV27 and TRBJ2-6; D gene ambiguous. The germline V gene has CDR1 MNHEY and CDR2 SMNVEV (reference sequence). V lost 6 bases and J 0 bases, leaving 9 bases between the germline ends. The CDR3 spans 15 residues. The CDR3 spells CASRNDGSGANVLTF. CDR3 in DNA: TGTGCCAGCAGGAATGACGGCTCTGGGGCCAACGTCCTGACTTTC.

J is TRBJ2-4 and V is TRBV29-1; D may match TRBD1 or TRBD2 (5 bases each). Germline V lookup: CDR1 SQVTM, CDR2 ANQGSEA. The CDR3 sequence is 14 residues long. With 7 bases removed from V and 0 bases from J, the gap between germline ends came to 13 bases. The CDR3 DNA is TGCAGCGGGACCTCGGGGCTAGCCAAAAACATTCAGTACTTC. Amino acid sequence: CSGTSGLAKNIQYF.

This chain joins TRBV20-1 and TRBJ2-5; D is uncertain. Germline-derived CDR1 and CDR2 are DFQATT and SNEGSKA (reference sequence). The length of the CDR3 is 9 residues. V was clipped by 4 bases and J by 5 bases, with 2 bases between them. CDR3: CSATETQYF. In nucleotides, the CDR3 is TGCAGTGCTACGGAGACCCAGTACTTC.

The chain combines TRBV2 with TRBJ2-5; possible D gene TRBD1, 6 bases. The length of the CDR3 is 17 residues. Germline V gene sequence: CDR1 SNHLY, CDR2 FYNNEI. V gave up 2 bases and J gave up 5 bases, with 21 bases separating them. The CDR3 DNA reads TGTGCCAGCAGTGAACAGGGTAGGACAGACGAGGCCGAGACCCAGTACTTC. It specifies CASSEQGRTDEAETQYF.

About this clone itself: Mismatch with germline at one junction end may stem from a read error. CDR3 loop: CAGSQEGDRGYEQYF. The CDR3 nucleotides read TGTGCCGGCAGCCAAGAGGGGGACAGGGGCTACGAGCAGTACTTC. This chain joins TRBV14 and TRBJ2-7, with 10 bases matching TRBD1. This CDR3 is built from 15 residues. The germline V gene has CDR1 SGHDN and CDR2 FVKESK.

The gene calls are TRBV5-5 and TRBJ1-1; D unresolved. Germline CDR1 reads SGHKS; CDR2 reads YYEKEE (reference sequence). The CDR3 is made up of 13 amino acids. V was trimmed by 4 bases and J by 1 base, leaving 8 bases between them. The DNA for the CDR3 is TGTGCCAGCAGCCCCGAGCAGAACACTGAAGCTTTCTTT. Amino acid sequence: CASSPEQNTEAFF.

This rearrangement joins TRBV7-9 to TRBJ2-3; 8 nucleotides agree with TRBD2. The CDR3 spans 15 residues. The junction had 3 bases not matched to a gene; V was cut back by 1 base and J by 3 bases. Germline V gives CDR1 SEHNR, CDR2 FQNEAQ (reference sequence). For the CDR3, the DNA is TGTGCCAGCAGCTTAGAAGGCGGGGGGACAGATACGCAGTATTTT. The encoded protein is CASSLEGGGTDTQYF. The complete variable domain, with remaining parts taken from reference TRBV7-9 and TRBJ2-3, reads DTGVSQNPRHKITKRGQNVTFRCDPISEHNRLYWYRQTLGQGPEFLTYFQNEAQLEKSRLLSDRFSAERPKGSFSTLEIQRTEQGDSAMYLCASSLEGGGTDTQYFGPGTRLTVL.

J is TRBJ2-6 and V is TRBV29-1; D remains unclear. The CDR3 covers 12 residues. Germline CDR1 is SQVTM and CDR2 is ANQGSEA. V lost 7 bases to trimming and J lost 0 bases, with 4 bases between them. This CDR3 is CSGLSGANVLTF. CDR3 in DNA: TGCAGCGGACTCTCTGGGGCCAACGTCCTGACTTTC.

The gene calls are TRBV28 and TRBJ2-2; D uncertain. Trimming took 3 bases from V and 2 from J, leaving 10 bases between them. Germline V gene data show CDR1 as MDHEN and CDR2 as SYDVKM. The CDR3 is 15 residues long. The CDR3 here is CASSLGQANTGELFF. For the CDR3, the DNA is TGTGCCAGCAGTTTGGGCCAGGCTAACACCGGGGAGCTGTTTTTT. The complete variable domain, with remaining parts taken from reference TRBV28 and TRBJ2-2, reads DVKVTQSSRYLVKRTGEKVFLECVQDMDHENMFWYRQDPGLGLRLIYFSYDVKMKEKGDIPEGYSVSREKKERFSLILESASTNQTSMYLCASSLGQANTGELFFGEGSRLTVL.

This clone is a singleton in its sample. CDR3 sequence: CASSYSVSGLSHEQYF. CDR3 coding DNA: TGTGCCAGCAGTTACTCCGTGTCAGGGCTTTCCCACGAGCAGTACTTC. This chain joins TRBV6-5 and TRBJ2-7; a weak D match, TRBD1 (5 bases). There are 16 residues in the CDR3. The germline V and J ends were trimmed by 0 bases and 5 bases, with 17 bases remaining between them. CDR1 and CDR2 from the germline V gene are MNHEY and SVGAGI.

Only one count was recorded for this clone. The chain is built from TRBV11-2 and TRBJ2-3; TRBD1 agrees at 7 bases. The CDR3 covers 14 residues. Germline values: CDR1 SGHAT, CDR2 FQNNGV. The J segment lost 4 bases and the V segment lost 6 bases, leaving 7 bases of the junction unmatched. The CDR3 bases are TGTGCCAGCAGTATCTTAGGGGGCGCAGATACGCAGTATTTT. As protein: CASSILGGADTQYF.

This clone was found a few times. The genes are TRBV4-3 and TRBJ2-3, with TRBD2 matching over 9 bases. The V gene end was trimmed by 0 bases and the J gene end by 1 base; junction bases not matched to a gene: 5. The CDR3 totals 17 residues. The germline gives CDR1 LGHNA, CDR2 YSLEER. For the CDR3, the DNA is TGCGCCAGCAGCCAAGATCTTGCGGGGGGGGGCACAGATACGCAGTATTTT. It yields the protein CASSQDLAGGGTDTQYF.

V is TRBV5-6 and J is TRBJ2-1; 11 nucleotides match TRBD2. Trimming cost V 3 bases and J 3 bases; bases outside gene matches: 11. Germline V gene lookup returns CDR1 SGHDT and CDR2 YYEEEE. The CDR3 runs 18 residues. The CDR3 loop is CASSSNEPGTSGYNEQFF. CDR3 nucleotide sequence: TGTGCCAGCAGCTCGAATGAGCCCGGGACTAGCGGCTACAATGAGCAGTTCTTC.